This T cell receptor beta chain originates from a study of T and B cells in COVID-19 patients. The wider study: The recovered cohort's median age was around 30 years, versus roughly 67 years in active infection. Study-level points and caveats: Patients with COVID-19 reportedly showed strongly skewed T cell receptor beta variable and joining gene usage.

This clonotype is termed medium-sized. What it binds is unknown. BIOMED2 TRB-A/B primer pools were used in multiplex TRB PCR. One entry per CDR3 protein, called by TCRdb with MiXCR from the multiplex PCR reads. The repertoire holds around 5,000 distinct CDR3 sequences, with under 30% as singletons. Blood genomic DNA input for TRB amplification was roughly 220-500 ng. CDR1 and CDR2 from the germline V gene are MNHEY and SMNVEV (reference sequence). This CDR3 region has 19 residues. V lost 3 bases to trimming and J lost 8 bases; unmatched junction nucleotides: 18. Sequencing was performed on blood. The rearrangement links TRBV27 to TRBJ2-1, with TRBD2 matching 11 bases. This clonotype was obtained from a human donor with active COVID-19. For the CDR3, the DNA is TGTGCCAGCAGTTTCCGGGGACACCCGGGACTAGCGGAGGGGTATGAGCAGTTCTTC. Protein product: CASSFRGHPGLAEGYEQFF.